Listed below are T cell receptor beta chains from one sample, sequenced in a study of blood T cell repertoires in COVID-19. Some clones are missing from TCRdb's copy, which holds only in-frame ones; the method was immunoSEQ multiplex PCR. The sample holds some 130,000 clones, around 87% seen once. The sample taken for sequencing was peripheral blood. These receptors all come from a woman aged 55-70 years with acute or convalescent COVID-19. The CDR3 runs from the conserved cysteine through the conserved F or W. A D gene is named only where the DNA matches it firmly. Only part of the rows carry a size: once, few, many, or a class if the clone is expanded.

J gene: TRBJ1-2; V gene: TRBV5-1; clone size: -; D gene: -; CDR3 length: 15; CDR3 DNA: TGCGCCAGCAGCTTGGGTGGAGGAGTACGCTATGGCTACACCTTC; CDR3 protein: CASSLGGGVRYGYTF
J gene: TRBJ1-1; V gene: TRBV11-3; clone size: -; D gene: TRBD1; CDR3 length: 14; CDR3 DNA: TGTGCCACCGGACAGGGAATAGTGAACACTGAAGCTTTCTTT; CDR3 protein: CATGQGIVNTEAFF
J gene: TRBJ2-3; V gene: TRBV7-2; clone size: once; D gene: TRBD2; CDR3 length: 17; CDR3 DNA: TGTGCCAGCAGCTTAATCGGGTGGGCCGGGGGGACAGATACGCAGTATTTT; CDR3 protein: CASSLIGWAGGTDTQYF
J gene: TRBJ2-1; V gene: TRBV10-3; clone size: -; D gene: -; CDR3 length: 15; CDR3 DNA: TGTGCCATCAGTGAACGCGGGAATGCCTACAATGAGCAGTTCTTC; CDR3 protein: CAISERGNAYNEQFF
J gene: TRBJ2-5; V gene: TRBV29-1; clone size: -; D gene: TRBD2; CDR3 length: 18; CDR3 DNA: TGCAGCGTTGAAGATGAGAGGTTGGTTAGCGGGAGAAGGGAGACCCAGTACTTC; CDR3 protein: CSVEDERLVSGRRETQYF
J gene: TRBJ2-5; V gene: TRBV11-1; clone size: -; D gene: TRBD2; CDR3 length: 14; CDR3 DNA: TGTGCCAGCAGCCCCAGGACTAGCTGGGAGACCCAGTACTTC; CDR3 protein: CASSPRTSWETQYF
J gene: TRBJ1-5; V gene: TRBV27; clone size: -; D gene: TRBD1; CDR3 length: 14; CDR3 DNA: TGTGCCAGCAGTGAGGACAGGGGAGACCAGCCCCAGCATTTT; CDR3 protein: CASSEDRGDQPQHF
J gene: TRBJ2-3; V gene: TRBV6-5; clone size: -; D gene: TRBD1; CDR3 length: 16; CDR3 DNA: TGTGCCAGCAGTTCCCCCCGGAGGCAGGGGGCAGATACGCAGTATTTT; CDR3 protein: CASSSPRRQGADTQYF
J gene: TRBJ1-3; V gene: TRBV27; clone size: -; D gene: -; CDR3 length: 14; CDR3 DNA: TGTGCCAGCAGAGGAAGCGGGAGGAGGAACACCATATATTTT; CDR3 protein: CASRGSGRRNTIYF
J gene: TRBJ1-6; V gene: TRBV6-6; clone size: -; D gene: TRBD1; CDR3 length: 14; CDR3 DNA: TGTGCCAGCAGCCTAGGGACAGGGGGCTCACCCCTCCACTTT; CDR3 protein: CASSLGTGGSPLHF
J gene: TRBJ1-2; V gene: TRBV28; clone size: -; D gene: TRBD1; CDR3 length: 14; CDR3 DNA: TGTGCCAGCAGACCCGGGACAGGGCCTTATGGCTACACCTTC; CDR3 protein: CASRPGTGPYGYTF
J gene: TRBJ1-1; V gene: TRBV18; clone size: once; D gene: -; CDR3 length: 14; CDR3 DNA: TGTGCCAGCATCCGGGAGGGTTTGAACACTGAAGCTTTCTTT; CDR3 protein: CASIREGLNTEAFF
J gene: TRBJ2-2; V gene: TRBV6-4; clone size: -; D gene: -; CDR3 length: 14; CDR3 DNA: TGTGCCAGCAGTGTTCAGGGGAACACCGGGGAGCTGTTTTTT; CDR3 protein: CASSVQGNTGELFF
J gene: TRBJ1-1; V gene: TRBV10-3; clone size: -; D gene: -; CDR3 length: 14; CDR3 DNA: TGTGCCATCAGTGAGTCGGGGGGGCGTGGGGAAGCTTTCTTT; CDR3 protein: CAISESGGRGEAFF
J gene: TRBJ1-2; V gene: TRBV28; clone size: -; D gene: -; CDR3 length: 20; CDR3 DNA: TGTGCCAGCAGTTTCCGGGTAGTGGACATCCTAGGTCAGATAGGCTATGGCTACACCTTC; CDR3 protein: CASSFRVVDILGQIGYGYTF
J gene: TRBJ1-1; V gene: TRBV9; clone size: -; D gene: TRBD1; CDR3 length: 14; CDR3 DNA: TGTGCCAGCAGTCTCGGACAGGGAGGGACTGAAGCTTTCTTT; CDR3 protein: CASSLGQGGTEAFF
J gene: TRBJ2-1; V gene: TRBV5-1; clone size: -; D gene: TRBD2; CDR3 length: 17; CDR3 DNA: TGCGCCAGCAGCCCTGGTTCCGGGACTACGACATACAATGAGCAGTTCTTC; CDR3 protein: CASSPGSGTTTYNEQFF
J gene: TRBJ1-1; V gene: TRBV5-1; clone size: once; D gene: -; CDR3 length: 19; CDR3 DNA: TGCGCCAGCAGTTTGTCAGGGGCAGGGGCACAGATAATGAACACTGAAGCTTTCTTT; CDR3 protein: CASSLSGAGAQIMNTEAFF
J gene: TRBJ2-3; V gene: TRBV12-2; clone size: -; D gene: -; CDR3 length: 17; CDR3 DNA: TGTGCAAGTCGCGAACGGTGTAGCGGGAGAGGCCCAGATACGCAGTATTTT; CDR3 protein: CASRERCSGRGPDTQYF
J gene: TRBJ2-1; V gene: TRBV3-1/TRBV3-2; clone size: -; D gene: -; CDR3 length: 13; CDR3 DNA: TGTGCCAGCAGCCAACCAACCTACAATGAGCAGTTCTTC; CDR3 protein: CASSQPTYNEQFF
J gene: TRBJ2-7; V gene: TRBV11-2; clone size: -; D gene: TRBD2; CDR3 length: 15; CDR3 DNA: TGTGCCAGCAGCCAAACTAGCGGGAGGACCAACGAGCAGTACTTC; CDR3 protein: CASSQTSGRTNEQYF
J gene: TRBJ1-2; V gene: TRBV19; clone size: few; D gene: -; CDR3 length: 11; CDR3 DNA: TGTGCCCTAGGGGAAGGAAATGGCTACACCTTC; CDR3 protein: CALGEGNGYTF
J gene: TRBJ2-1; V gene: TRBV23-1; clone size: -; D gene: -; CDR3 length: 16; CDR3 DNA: TGCGCCAGCAGTCACCGGGTCTACCTCCTGTACAATGAGCAGTTCTTC; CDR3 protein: CASSHRVYLLYNEQFF
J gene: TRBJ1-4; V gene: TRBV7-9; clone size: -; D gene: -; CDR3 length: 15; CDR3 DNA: TGTGCCAGCAGCTTGGAGGGAATCCTTAATGAAAAACTGTTTTTT; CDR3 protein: CASSLEGILNEKLFF
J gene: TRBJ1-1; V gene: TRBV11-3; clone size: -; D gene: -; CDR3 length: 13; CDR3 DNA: TGTGCCAGCAGCTTCAGTATGAACACTGAAGCTTTCTTT; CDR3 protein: CASSFSMNTEAFF
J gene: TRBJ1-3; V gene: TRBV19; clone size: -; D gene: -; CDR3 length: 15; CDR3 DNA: TGTGCCAGTGAAGGAGGGGTACTCTTTGGAAACACCATATATTTT; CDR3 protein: CASEGGVLFGNTIYF
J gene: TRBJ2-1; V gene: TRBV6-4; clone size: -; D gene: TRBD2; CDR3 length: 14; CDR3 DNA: TGTGCCAGCATGCTTGGGGGGGCCTACAATGAGCAGTTCTTC; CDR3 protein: CASMLGGAYNEQFF
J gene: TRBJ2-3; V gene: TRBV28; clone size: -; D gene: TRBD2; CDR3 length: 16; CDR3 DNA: TGTGCCAGCAGTTCGACCCTTAGCGGGAGCGGGGATACGCAGTATTTT; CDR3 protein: CASSSTLSGSGDTQYF
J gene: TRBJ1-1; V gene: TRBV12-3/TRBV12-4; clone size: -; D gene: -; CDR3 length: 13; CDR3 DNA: TGTGCCAGCAACGGGAACCGGGGCACTGAAGCTTTCTTT; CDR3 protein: CASNGNRGTEAFF
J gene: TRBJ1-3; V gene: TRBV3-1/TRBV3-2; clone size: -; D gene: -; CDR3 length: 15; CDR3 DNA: TGTGCCAGCAGCCAAGAAGGGGCAGGTGGAAACACCATATATTTT; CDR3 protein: CASSQEGAGGNTIYF
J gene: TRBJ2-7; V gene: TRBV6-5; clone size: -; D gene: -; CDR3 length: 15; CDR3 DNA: TGTGCCAGCACCCGAAGATGGCAAATCTCCTACGAGCAGTACTTC; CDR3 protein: CASTRRWQISYEQYF
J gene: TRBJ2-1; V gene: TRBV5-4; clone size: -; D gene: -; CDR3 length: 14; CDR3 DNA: TGTGCCAGCAGCCTCCGAGAGGTCAGCAATGAGCAGTTCTTC; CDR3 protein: CASSLREVSNEQFF
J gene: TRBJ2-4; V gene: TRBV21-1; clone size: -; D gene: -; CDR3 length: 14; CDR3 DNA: TGTGCCAGCAGCAACGACAGGGGAGAAAACATTCAGTACTTC; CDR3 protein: CASSNDRGENIQYF
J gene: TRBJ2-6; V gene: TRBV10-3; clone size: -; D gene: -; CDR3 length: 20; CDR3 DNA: TGTGCCATCAGTGAGTCGTGGCTTGGCGGTGTCGGGTCTGGGGCCAACGTCCTGACTTTC; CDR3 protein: CAISESWLGGVGSGANVLTF
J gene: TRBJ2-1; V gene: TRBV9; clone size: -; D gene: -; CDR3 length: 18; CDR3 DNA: TGTGCCAGCAGCCGCCTCTCGTCAGCGCGCGGGGCCTACAATGAGCAGTTCTTC; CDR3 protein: CASSRLSSARGAYNEQFF
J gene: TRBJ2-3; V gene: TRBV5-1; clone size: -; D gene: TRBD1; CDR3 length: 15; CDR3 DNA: TGCGCCAGCAAAAGAGGGGGCGAGGTCACAGATACGCAGTATTTT; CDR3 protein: CASKRGGEVTDTQYF
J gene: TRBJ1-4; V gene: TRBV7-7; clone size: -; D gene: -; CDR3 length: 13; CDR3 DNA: TGTGCTAGCAGCTTAAGGGGTGGTGAAAAACTGTTTTTT; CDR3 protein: CASSLRGGEKLFF
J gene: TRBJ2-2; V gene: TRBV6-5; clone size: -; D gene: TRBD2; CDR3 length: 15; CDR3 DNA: TGTGCCAGCAGTCCACTAGCGGGAGTGGGCGGGGAGCTGTTTTTT; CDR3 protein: CASSPLAGVGGELFF
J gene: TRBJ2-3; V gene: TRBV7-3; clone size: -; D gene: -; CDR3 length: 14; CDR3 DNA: TGTGCCAGCAGCTTAGGGGACTTCCAAGATACGCAGTATTTT; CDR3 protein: CASSLGDFQDTQYF
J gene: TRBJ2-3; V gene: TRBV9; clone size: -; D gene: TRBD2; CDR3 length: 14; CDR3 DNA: TGTGCCAGCAGCGTATCTAGCGGGAGTGATACGCAGTATTTT; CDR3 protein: CASSVSSGSDTQYF
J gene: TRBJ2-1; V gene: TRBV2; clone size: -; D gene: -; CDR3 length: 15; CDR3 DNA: TGTGCCAGCAGTTCCACAGGTTCCTCCTACAATGAGCAGTTCTTC; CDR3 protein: CASSSTGSSYNEQFF
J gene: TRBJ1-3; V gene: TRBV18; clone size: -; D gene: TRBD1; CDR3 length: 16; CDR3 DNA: TGTGCCAGCTCACTAGGACAGGGGCAGTCTGGAAACACCATATATTTT; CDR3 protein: CASSLGQGQSGNTIYF
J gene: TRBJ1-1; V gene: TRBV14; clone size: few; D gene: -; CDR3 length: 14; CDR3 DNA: TGTGCCAGCAGCCAAGACAGGGGGAACACTGAAGCTTTCTTT; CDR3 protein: CASSQDRGNTEAFF
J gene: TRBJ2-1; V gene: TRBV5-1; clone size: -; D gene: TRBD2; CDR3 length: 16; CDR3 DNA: TGCGCCAGCAGCTTGGATAGCGGGAGGATTTCCAATGAGCAGTTCTTC; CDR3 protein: CASSLDSGRISNEQFF